These 22 T cell receptor beta chains came from one sample sequenced in a study of beta chain features in type 1 diabetes (dated by TCRdb to between 2017 and 2018). The library was obtained by the immunoSEQ multiplex PCR assay. The entire isolated RNA was reverse transcribed using the High Capacity cDNA Reverse Transcription Kit, and thus expressed TCRB transcripts were sequenced. Drawn from immuneACCESS, this table holds only the in-frame rearrangements with V and J called that TCRdb kept. Clones are partly lost; checked studies trace under half to an unresolved V gene and leave the rest unexplained. Present in this sample are 850,000 to 900,000 clones, roughly 15% of which were seen just once. 0.02% to 0.03% of the sample is held by the ten biggest clonotypes. Source material: naive CD4+ T cells from blood. The cell subset or site label for this specimen denotes: true naive CD4+ T cells. Every receptor here comes from a woman aged 18-29 years in good health.

This clone was seen more than once but under ten times. The chain links TRBV11-2 to TRBJ2-1; no clear D. Deletions cut 1 base from V and 7 bases from J, with 17 bases between. The CDR3 length is 16 residues. Germline CDR1 reads SGHAT; CDR2 reads FQNNGV. The CDR3 DNA reads as TGTGCCAGCAGCTTAGTTGTCGAGGTTTGGGGTAATGAGCAGTTCTTC. Residues: CASSLVVEVWGNEQFF.

V and J are TRBV10-3 and TRBJ2-1; 10 bases align to TRBD2. The V segment lost 2 bases and the J segment 14 bases; nucleotides outside the gene matches: 15. CDR3 size: 16 residues. Germline CDR1 ENHRY, CDR2 SYGVKD. The CDR3 spells CAISELLGASGSYEFF. Here the CDR3 DNA reads TGTGCCATCAGTGAGCTCCTCGGAGCTAGCGGGAGTTATGAGTTCTTC.

V usage is TRBV4-1 and J usage is TRBJ1-1; D not resolved. Trimming stripped 2 bases from V and 0 bases from J, with 7 bases between. Germline CDR1 MGHRA, CDR2 YSYEKL. There are 14 residues in the CDR3. The CDR3 loop reads CASSQTGMNTEAFF. The CDR3 coding sequence is TGCGCCAGCAGCCAAACGGGCATGAACACTGAAGCTTTCTTT.

The V and J genes are TRBV27 and TRBJ2-1; D not certain. V lost 5 bases to trimming and J lost 4 bases, with 24 bases between them. The length of the CDR3 is 18 residues. CDR1 is MNHEY, CDR2 SMNVEV, per germline (reference sequence). The CDR3 DNA sequence: TGTGCCAGCAGTGGCACCTCGAAGACTCTCGAGAGATACAATGAGCAGTTCTTC. As protein: CASSGTSKTLERYNEQFF.

The rearrangement uses TRBV14 and TRBJ2-2; 10 positions agree with TRBD2. In germline, CDR1 is SGHDN, CDR2 FVKESK. This CDR3 comprises 17 residues. The V segment lost 4 bases and the J segment 2 bases; nucleotides outside the gene matches: 7. This chain's CDR3 is CASSRKLAGLNTGELFF. CDR3 in DNA: TGTGCCAGCAGCCGCAAACTAGCGGGACTAAACACCGGGGAGCTGTTTTTT.

This clone was detected only a few times. The V gene is TRBV7-9, the J gene TRBJ2-7; 7 bases match TRBD1. Germline V gene sequence: CDR1 SEHNR, CDR2 FQNEAQ (reference sequence). The CDR3 loop spans 14 amino acids. V lost 10 bases, J lost 6 bases, and 15 bases stayed unmatched. CDR3 bases: TGTGCCACCATGGACCGGGACAGAAAGTTCGAGCAGTACTTC. Its protein product is CATMDRDRKFEQYF.

This clone was counted a few times. V and J are TRBV5-4 and TRBJ2-3; D is unclear. V lost 0 bases to trimming and J lost 4 bases, with 9 bases between them. Germline-derived CDR1 and CDR2 are SGHNT and YYREEE (reference sequence). CDR3 length: 14 amino acids. The CDR3: CASSLGGVADTQYF. The CDR3 DNA reads TGTGCCAGCAGCTTGGGAGGTGTCGCAGATACGCAGTATTTT. Full variable domain (remainder filled in from reference TRBV5-4 and TRBJ2-3): ETGVTQSPTHLIKTRGQQVTLRCSSQSGHNTVSWYQQALGQGPQFIFQYYREEENGRGNFPPRFSGLQFPNYSSELNVNALELDDSALYLCASSLGGVADTQYFGPGTRLTVL.

This clone was seen a few times. The chain links TRBV18 to TRBJ2-7, with a tentative D call TRBD1 (6 bases). CDR3 length: 15 amino acids. Germline CDR1 is KGHSH and CDR2 is LQKENI. V was trimmed by 6 bases and J by 7 bases, leaving 22 bases between them. CDR3 nucleotide sequence: TGTGCCAGCTCTCGAAGCCGGGACATTGTTGGGGAGCAGTACTTC. The encoded protein is CASSRSRDIVGEQYF. Full variable domain (missing parts from reference TRBV18 and TRBJ2-7): NAGVMQNPRHLVRRRGQEARLRCSPMKGHSHVYWYRQLPEEGLKFMVYLQKENIIDESGMPKERFSAEFPKEGPSILRIQQVVRGDSAAYFCASSRSRDIVGEQYFGPGTRLTVT.

The chain carries TRBV28 and TRBJ1-2; D is undetermined. The CDR3 has 11 amino acids. Trimming removed 6 bases from V and 5 bases from J, with 7 bases in between. Per germline, CDR1 MDHEN and CDR2 SYDVKM. The CDR3 DNA reads TGTGCCAGCAGCAAATTATATGGCTACACCTTC. Its translation: CASSKLYGYTF.

This clone was seen a few times. This chain joins TRBV19 and TRBJ2-7; perhaps D is TRBD1 or TRBD2 (5 bases each). In germline, CDR1 is LNHDA, CDR2 SQIVND (reference sequence). The V end was cut by 3 bases, the J end by 0 bases, with 15 bases between. This CDR3 is built from 16 residues. The chain's CDR3 is CASSMRRGPFSYEQYF. The CDR3, as DNA: TGTGCCAGTAGTATGCGAAGGGGACCGTTCTCCTACGAGCAGTACTTC. The entire variable domain, with the rest obtained from reference TRBV19 and TRBJ2-7, is as follows: DGGITQSPKYLFRKEGQNVTLSCEQNLNHDAMYWYRQDPGQGLRLIYYSQIVNDFQKGDIAEGYSVSREKKESFPLTVTSAQKNPTAFYLCASSMRRGPFSYEQYFGPGTRLTVT.

The J gene is TRBJ1-1, the V gene TRBV7-3; 8 positions agree with TRBD1. CDR1 is SGHTA, CDR2 FQGTGA, per germline. CDR3 length: 16 residues. Trimming cost V 0 bases and J 4 bases; bases outside gene matches: 7. CDR3 DNA sequence: TGTGCCAGCAGCTTAACGGGGAGGACAGGGATCACTGAAGCTTTCTTT. Translating gives CASSLTGRTGITEAFF.

This clone was seen only a few times. The CDR3 sequence: CASSSPGETQYF. In DNA form, the CDR3 reads TGTGCCAGCAGCTCCCCTGGGGAGACCCAGTACTTC. The rearrangement links TRBV7-3 to TRBJ2-5; D not certain. CDR3 length: 12 amino acids. V was clipped by 4 bases and J by 5 bases, with 8 bases between them. Germline-derived CDR1 and CDR2 are SGHTA and FQGTGA.

This clone occurred a few times. The chain couples TRBV5-6 to TRBJ1-3; possible D gene TRBD1, 5 bases. The V end lost 1 base, the J end lost 3 bases, and 11 bases lay between the germline ends. Germline CDR1 SGHDT, CDR2 YYEEEE. The CDR3 spans 15 residues. Here the CDR3 DNA reads TGTGCCAGCAGCTTGATGGGGCGCAGTGGAAACACCATATATTTT. It encodes CASSLMGRSGNTIYF. Looking up the rest from reference TRBV5-6 and TRBJ1-3 gives the full variable domain: DAGVTQSPTHLIKTRGQQVTLRCSPKSGHDTVSWYQQALGQGPQFIFQYYEEEERQRGNFPDRFSGHQFPNYSSELNVNALLLGDSALYLCASSLMGRSGNTIYFGEGSWLTVV.

The chain employs TRBV29-1 and TRBJ2-3, with TRBD2 matching over 10 bases. V was pared by 3 bases and J by 4 bases, with 4 bases of the junction left unmatched. Germline assignment: CDR1 SQVTM and CDR2 ANQGSEA. CDR3 length: 14 amino acids. CDR3 amino acids: CSVDSGRGPDTQYF. As DNA, the CDR3 is TGCAGCGTTGACAGCGGGAGGGGGCCAGATACGCAGTATTTT.

J is TRBJ2-7 and V is TRBV10-3; TRBD2 is a possible D gene (7 bases). This CDR3 comprises 14 residues. Germline V gene data show CDR1 as ENHRY and CDR2 as SYGVKD. Trimming left V 6 bases short and J 3 bases short, with 15 bases between. CDR3 sequence: CAIRGGDLNYEQYF. CDR3 DNA sequence: TGTGCCATCAGAGGGGGGGACTTAAACTACGAGCAGTACTTC.

This clone was detected a few times. The CDR3 protein is CASTNISGRAGDTQYF. The CDR3 region has the DNA TGTGCCAGCACCAACATTAGCGGGAGGGCCGGAGATACGCAGTATTTT. V gene TRBV27 combines with J gene TRBJ2-3; 11 bases fit TRBD2. The junction had 11 bases not matched to a gene; V was cut back by 7 bases and J by 5 bases. There are 16 residues in the CDR3. Germline V lookup: CDR1 MNHEY, CDR2 SMNVEV (reference sequence).

This clone was counted only a few times. The chain links TRBV29-1 to TRBJ2-1, with 9 bases lining up with TRBD2. Germline lookup yields CDR1 SQVTM and CDR2 ANQGSEA. The CDR3 spans 13 residues. The ends lost 6 bases at V and 4 bases at J; junction bases unmatched: 4. CDR3 in amino acids: CSVASGTYNEQFF. The CDR3 nucleotides are TGCAGCGTGGCTAGCGGGACATACAATGAGCAGTTCTTC.

This clone was seen a few times. The gene calls are TRBV28 and TRBJ1-2; TRBD1 matches 7 bases. CDR1 is MDHEN, CDR2 SYDVKM, per germline. CDR3 length: 14 amino acids. V dropped 4 bases and J dropped 5; count of bases not matched to a gene: 7. The CDR3 sequence: CASSSGQLRYGYTF. The DNA for the CDR3 is TGTGCCAGCAGTTCGGGACAGCTACGTTATGGCTACACCTTC.

The gene calls are TRBV28 and TRBJ2-7; D is perhaps TRBD2 (5 bases). The CDR3 has 12 amino acids. The V end lost 6 bases, the J end lost 6 bases, and 12 bases lay between the germline ends. Germline V CDR1 and CDR2: MDHEN, SYDVKM. CDR3 nucleotides: TGTGCCAGCAGGTCCGAGGGTCGCGAGCAGTACTTC. Its protein product is CASRSEGREQYF.

The chain carries TRBV9 and TRBJ1-2; maybe TRBD1 (5 bases). The CDR3 sequence is 16 residues long. Germline assignment: CDR1 SGDLS and CDR2 YYNGEE. Trimming removed 0 bases from V and 1 base from J, with 13 bases in between. In DNA form, the CDR3 reads TGTGCCAGCAGCGTAGCTGCCGGGGGTGGTAACTATGGCTACACCTTC. Protein: CASSVAAGGGNYGYTF.

The genes are TRBV7-2 and TRBJ2-7, with a possible D match to TRBD1 (5 bases). The V gene lost 0 bases and the J gene lost 0 bases, with 9 bases spanning the gap. Germline-derived CDR1 and CDR2 are SGHTA and FQGNSA. The CDR3 contains 15 residues. In DNA, the CDR3 is TGTGCCAGCAGCTTAGCGGAAGGGGCCTCCTACGAGCAGTACTTC. It yields the protein CASSLAEGASYEQYF.

The V gene is TRBV10-3, the J gene TRBJ1-2, with 10 bases matching TRBD1. Germline V gene data show CDR1 as ENHRY and CDR2 as SYGVKD. V was clipped by 11 bases and J by 8 bases; unmatched bases: 11. CDR3 length: 13 amino acids. The CDR3: CAVRPTGGEGYTF. CDR3 in DNA: TGTGCCGTACGCCCGACAGGGGGCGAAGGCTACACCTTC.